The T cell receptor (beta chain) under discussion was sequenced for a study of CD8+CD57+ T cells in acquired aplastic anemia. Germline V gives CDR1 SGHRS, CDR2 YFSETQ. The ends lost 1 base at V and 4 bases at J; junction bases unmatched: 1. The CDR3 runs to 15 residues. The TCR beta profiling, which covered VDJ combination and CDR3 sequence, was carried out using genomic DNA as the template. TCRdb re-analysed the reads in MiXCR, keeping a single row per CDR3 protein. The sample lists 150,000 to 200,000 distinct CDR3 sequences, around 60% seen once, with around 45% in the top ten. The table lists this clonotype with many counts.

This TCR came from a human donor in good health. This chain connects TRBV5-1 to TRBJ2-1; TRBD2 matches 11 bases. The material sequenced was sorted CD4+, CD8+, or CD8+CD57+ T cells (not recorded which) from PBMCs. CDR3 region: CASSLTSGRYNEQFF. DNA of the CDR3: TGCGCCAGCAGCTTGACTAGCGGGAGATACAATGAGCAGTTCTTC.